A selection of T cell receptor beta chains follows, all from one sample in a study of shared clonotypes between healthy human individuals. Assay used: immunoSEQ multiplex PCR; TCRdb lists only in-frame clones, some missing. The table lists about 510,000 clones, about four fifths of them singletons. Sequenced input: PBMCs. These TCRs come from a woman aged 40 to 50 in good health. Some clones in this sample may be carry-over from other donors' samples. Both conserved end residues are part of each CDR3. The order of the fields is V gene, J gene, CDR3 protein.

v_call: TRBV5-1
j_call: TRBJ2-7
cdr3_aa: CASSDTLGVGEQYF

v_call: TRBV5-4
j_call: TRBJ2-3
cdr3_aa: CASSLSSGSDTQYF

v_call: TRBV7-6
j_call: TRBJ1-1
cdr3_aa: CASSAHSQGANTEAFF

v_call: TRBV30
j_call: TRBJ2-7
cdr3_aa: CAWGQEYEQYF

v_call: TRBV11-2
j_call: TRBJ2-3
cdr3_aa: CASSFGTDTQYF

v_call: TRBV20-1
j_call: TRBJ2-7
cdr3_aa: CSPRTGSEQYF

v_call: TRBV5-1
j_call: TRBJ2-1
cdr3_aa: CASSLIGVSSGTFYNEQFF

v_call: TRBV28
j_call: TRBJ1-5
cdr3_aa: CASSLRYSINQPQHF

v_call: TRBV18
j_call: TRBJ2-1
cdr3_aa: CASSTSGSYNEQFF

v_call: TRBV28
j_call: TRBJ2-2
cdr3_aa: CASSPRQGAWTGELFF

v_call: TRBV30
j_call: TRBJ2-5
cdr3_aa: CAWDRGRFKETQYF

v_call: TRBV4-2
j_call: TRBJ2-1
cdr3_aa: CASSGNRVNEQFF

v_call: TRBV7-9
j_call: TRBJ2-2
cdr3_aa: CASSITGTRRSGGELFF

v_call: TRBV10-1
j_call: TRBJ2-3
cdr3_aa: CASSESGLTGTQYF

v_call: TRBV2
j_call: TRBJ1-1
cdr3_aa: CASSGTDYTEAFF

v_call: TRBV6-1
j_call: TRBJ2-7
cdr3_aa: CASSDAPTRNEQYF

v_call: TRBV18
j_call: TRBJ1-5
cdr3_aa: CASSPGSSENQPQHF

v_call: TRBV27
j_call: TRBJ2-1
cdr3_aa: CASGYWSEQFF

v_call: TRBV29-1
j_call: TRBJ2-3
cdr3_aa: CSVGGGGGTDTQYF

v_call: TRBV7-8
j_call: TRBJ2-1
cdr3_aa: CASSLEVSPVDEQFF